These 5 T cell receptor beta chains share one sample of origin, sequenced in a study of identical twins. TCRdb redid the calling of the 5' RACE reads with MiXCR, one entry per CDR3 protein. The data contain 100,000 or so distinct CDR3 sequences, less than 6.5% of them singletons. The sequenced sample was memory T cells sorted from blood. The receptors were sampled from a woman aged 50 to 60 in good health.

V gene TRBV20-1 combines with J gene TRBJ2-7; TRBD1 aligns across 7 bases. The length of the CDR3 is 15 residues. Trimming cost V 6 bases and J 0 bases; bases outside gene matches: 11. CDR1 is DFQATT and CDR2 is SNEGSKA in the germline V gene (reference sequence). The CDR3 reads CSALPRDRPSYEQYF. The CDR3 DNA reads as TGCAGTGCCTTACCTCGGGACAGACCCTCCTACGAGCAGTACTTC.

This clonotype was counted ten times or more. The chain is built from TRBV12-3 or TRBV12-4 and TRBJ1-5, with D tentatively TRBD1 (5 bases). Trimming left V 5 bases short and J 12 bases short, with 11 bases between. CDR3 length: 11 residues. The CDR3 nucleotides read TGTGCCAGCAGTCCCGGCAGGGTCCAGCATTTT. Amino acid sequence: CASSPGRVQHF.

In this sample, this clonotype turned up many times. The chain joins TRBV19 to TRBJ2-5; D is undetermined. The ends were cut back, 4 bases at V and 5 bases at J, with 14 bases in the middle. Per germline, CDR1 LNHDA and CDR2 SQIVND (reference sequence). CDR3 length equals 14 residues. CDR3 loop: CASSKGPGQETQYF. CDR3 sequence (DNA): TGTGCCAGTAGTAAAGGGCCCGGTCAGGAGACCCAGTACTTC.

Many counts were recorded for this clonotype. This chain connects TRBV12-3 or TRBV12-4 to TRBJ2-1; a possible D gene is TRBD2 (5 bases). Trimming shortened V by 6 bases and J by 8 bases, and 14 bases separated the two germline ends. The CDR3 is 13 residues long. The CDR3 reads CASSPSSVYEQFF. CDR3 nucleotide sequence: TGTGCCAGCAGCCCCAGTAGCGTATATGAGCAGTTCTTC.

The rearrangement uses TRBV7-2 and TRBJ2-7; no reliable D call. CDR3 length equals 11 residues. Trimming took off 4 bases at V and 4 bases at J, with 5 bases between the two ends. The germline CDR1 and CDR2 sequences are SGHTA and FQGNSA. For the CDR3, the DNA is TGTGCCAGCAGCTCCGAGTACGAGCAGTACTTC. Amino acid sequence: CASSSEYEQYF.